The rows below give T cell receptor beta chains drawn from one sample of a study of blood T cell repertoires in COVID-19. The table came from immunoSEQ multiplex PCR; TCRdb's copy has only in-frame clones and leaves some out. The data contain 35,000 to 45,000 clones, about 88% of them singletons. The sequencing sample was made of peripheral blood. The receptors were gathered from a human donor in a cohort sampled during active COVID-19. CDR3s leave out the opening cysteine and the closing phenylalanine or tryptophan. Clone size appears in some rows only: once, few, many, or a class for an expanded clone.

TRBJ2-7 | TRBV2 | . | ASKQGALSYEQY
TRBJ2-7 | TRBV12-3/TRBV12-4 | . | ASSHHGGYEQY
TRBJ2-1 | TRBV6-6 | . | ASSVGTAQF
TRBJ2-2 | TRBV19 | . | ASSTGRVNTGELF
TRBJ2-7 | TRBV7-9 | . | ASSFEIATPGLAYEQY
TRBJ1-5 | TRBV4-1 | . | ASSHQNVGQPQH
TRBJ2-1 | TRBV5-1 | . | ASSLVGGGGEQF
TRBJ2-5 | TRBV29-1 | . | SVVFAGVTETQY
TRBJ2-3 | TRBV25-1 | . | ASSEGSRLGRSAQY
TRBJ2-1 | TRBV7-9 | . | ASTRNSYNEQF
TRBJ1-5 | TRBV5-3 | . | ARIRVLSGYRQH
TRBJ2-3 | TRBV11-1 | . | ASSQRASGDTQY
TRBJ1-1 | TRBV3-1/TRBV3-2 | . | ASSQAWSGFDTEAF
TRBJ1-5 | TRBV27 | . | ASSPQGGDQPQH
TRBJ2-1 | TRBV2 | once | ASLELLGAVQF
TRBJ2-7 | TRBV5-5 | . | ASSLVVLGGSYEQY
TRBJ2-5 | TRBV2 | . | ASRLPGQGAETQY
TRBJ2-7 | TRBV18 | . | ASSLPGTDEQY
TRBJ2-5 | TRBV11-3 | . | ASSLDVASGVGETQY
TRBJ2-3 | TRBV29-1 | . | SFWDRGSTDTQY
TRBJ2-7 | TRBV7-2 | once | ASSFYVGPYEQY
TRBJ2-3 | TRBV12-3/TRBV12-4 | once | ASSLSGTDTQY
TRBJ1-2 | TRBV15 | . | ATSRGGEDGYT
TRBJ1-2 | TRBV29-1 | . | SVEYLADAYGYT
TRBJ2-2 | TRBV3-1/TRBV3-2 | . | ASSQGAGGLTGELF
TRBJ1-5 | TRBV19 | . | ASSLPSGYSNQPQH
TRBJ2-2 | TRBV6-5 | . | ASSLWQGETGELF
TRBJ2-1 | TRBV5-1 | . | ASTQEPLAWNEQF
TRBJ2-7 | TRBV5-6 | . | ASSTIRGPAYEQY
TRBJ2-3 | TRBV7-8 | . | ASSLYAGVPDTQY
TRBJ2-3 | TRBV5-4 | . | ASSFGGSGGLTDTQY
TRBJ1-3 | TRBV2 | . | ASSETHGGGNTIY
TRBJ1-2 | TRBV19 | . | ASSPGPGGHYGYT
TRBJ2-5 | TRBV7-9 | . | ASSPDTLQETQY
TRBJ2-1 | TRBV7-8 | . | ASSPQTSGRSEQF
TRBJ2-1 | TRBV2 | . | ASSTQGAVYNEQF
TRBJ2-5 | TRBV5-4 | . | ASSFPGTGGGETQY
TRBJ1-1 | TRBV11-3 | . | ASSQTVNTEAF
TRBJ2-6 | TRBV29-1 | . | SVPTGTGANVLT
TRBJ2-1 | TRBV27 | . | ASSFGRVGSYNEQF
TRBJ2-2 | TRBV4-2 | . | ASSQDRSGAAGGELF
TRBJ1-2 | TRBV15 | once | ATSRERGYNYGYT
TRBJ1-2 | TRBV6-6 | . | ASRDGDGPNYGYT
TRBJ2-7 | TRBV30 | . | AWSRRGANYEQY
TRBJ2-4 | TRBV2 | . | ASRPDMAKNIQY
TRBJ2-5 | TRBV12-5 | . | ASGLGAGTPEETQY
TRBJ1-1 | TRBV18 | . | ASSSSNTEAF
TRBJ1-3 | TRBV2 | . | ASKTGTAGNTIY
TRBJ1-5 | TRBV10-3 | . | AISEFEGYSNQPQH
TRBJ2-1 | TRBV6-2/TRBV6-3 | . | ASSPQGGGLRNEQF
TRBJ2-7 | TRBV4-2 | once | ASSQGPEVRRGFEQY
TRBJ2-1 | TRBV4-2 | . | ASSQSQTSPNEQF
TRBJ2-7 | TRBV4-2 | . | ASSQDLGGQGNYEQY
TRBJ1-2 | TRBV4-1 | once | ASSQDPGTGGGYT
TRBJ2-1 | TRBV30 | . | AWSVASGGFGF
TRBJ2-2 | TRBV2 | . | ASSEDRPRNTGELF
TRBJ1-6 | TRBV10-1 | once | ASSTPLH